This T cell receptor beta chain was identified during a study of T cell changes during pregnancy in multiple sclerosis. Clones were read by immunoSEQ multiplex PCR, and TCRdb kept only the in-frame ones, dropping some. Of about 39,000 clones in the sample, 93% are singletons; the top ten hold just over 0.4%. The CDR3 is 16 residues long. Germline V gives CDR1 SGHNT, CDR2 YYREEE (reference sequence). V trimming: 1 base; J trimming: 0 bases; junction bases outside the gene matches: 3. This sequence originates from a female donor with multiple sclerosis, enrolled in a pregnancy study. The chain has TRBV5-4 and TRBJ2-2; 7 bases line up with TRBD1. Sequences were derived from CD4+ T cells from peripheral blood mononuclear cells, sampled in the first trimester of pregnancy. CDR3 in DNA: TGTGCCAGCAGCTTGAAAACAGGGGCGAACACCGGGGAGCTGTTTTTT. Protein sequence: CASSLKTGANTGELFF.